The rows below give T cell receptor beta chains drawn from one sample of a study of cytomegalovirus exposure and HLA in healthy donors. Sequencing used immunoSEQ multiplex PCR; TCRdb keeps in-frame clones, though not all of them. The sample contains 250,000 to 400,000 clones, roughly 87% of which appear only once. The specimen was PBMCs. The receptor set was obtained from a man aged 25 to 40 in good health and CMV-seronegative. Each CDR3 is given with its conserved first and last residue. A D gene is named only where the DNA matches it firmly. Rows may omit the clone size; those that give it use once, few, many or a size class.

TRBJ1-5 | TRBD1 | TRBV30 | NA | CAWSLGTGANQPQHF | TGTGCCTGGAGTTTAGGGACAGGGGCCAATCAGCCCCAGCATTTT
TRBJ2-1 | NA | TRBV27 | NA | CRLRESSYNEQFF | TGTCGGCTGAGGGAGAGCTCCTACAATGAGCAGTTCTTC
TRBJ1-2 | NA | TRBV7-2 | once | CASSPYTNYGYTF | TGTGCCAGCAGCCCATACACGAACTATGGCTACACCTTC
TRBJ2-7 | NA | TRBV5-1 | NA | CASSKQGRYEQYF | TGCGCCAGCAGCAAACAGGGCCGTTACGAGCAGTACTTC
TRBJ1-1 | NA | TRBV7-9 | once | CASSLDYGGAGHTEAFF | TGTGCCAGCAGCTTAGATTACGGGGGGGCAGGTCACACTGAAGCTTTCTTT
TRBJ2-7 | TRBD2 | TRBV13 | NA | CASSLRGGGYEQYF | TGTGCCAGCAGCTTACGGGGCGGGGGATACGAGCAGTACTTC
TRBJ1-2 | TRBD1 | TRBV27 | NA | CASSPSRDRGLVYGYTF | TGTGCCAGCAGTCCCTCAAGAGACAGGGGGCTGGTCTATGGCTACACCTTC
TRBJ1-1 | NA | TRBV6-6 | once | CASSQGTEAFF | TGTGCCAGCAGTCAGGGGACTGAAGCTTTCTTT
TRBJ1-2 | TRBD1 | TRBV11-2 | NA | CASSFTGDGVYGYTF | TGTGCCAGCAGCTTTACAGGGGATGGGGTCTATGGCTACACCTTC
TRBJ1-2 | TRBD1 | TRBV11-2 | NA | CASSSFGQGEYGYTF | TGTGCCAGCAGCTCCTTTGGACAGGGTGAATATGGCTACACCTTC